Listed below are T cell receptor beta chains from one sample, sequenced in a study of blood T cell repertoires in COVID-19. Measured with immunoSEQ multiplex PCR; TCRdb has only the in-frame clones, and not every one. The table shows some 50,000 clones, with 90% occurring only once. Material: peripheral blood. These TCRs come from a man in his forties with acute or convalescent COVID-19. Each CDR3 is given with its conserved first and last residue. D genes are given only for firm matches. Size is stated for part of the rows, as once, few or many counts, or as a class when the clone is expanded.

D gene	V gene	clone size	J gene	CDR3 DNA	CDR3 protein
-	TRBV7-9	-	TRBJ1-5	TGTGCCAGCAGCTTAGGTAGTCAGCCCCAGCATTTT	CASSLGSQPQHF
-	TRBV9	-	TRBJ2-5	TGTGCCAGCAGCGTAGGGCTCCCCCGGAGCACGGAGACCCAGTACTTC	CASSVGLPRSTETQYF
TRBD1	TRBV5-6	-	TRBJ1-6	TGTGCCAGCAGCTTGATGTTCAGGGGGGTAGTCTCACCCCTCCACTTT	CASSLMFRGVVSPLHF
TRBD1	TRBV24-1	-	TRBJ2-5	TGTGCCACCAGTGATTCGGACAGGGGAGAGACCCAGTACTTC	CATSDSDRGETQYF
-	TRBV5-4	-	TRBJ2-7	TGTGCCAGCAGCTACGGCGGGGTCCCAATCTACGAGCAGTACTTC	CASSYGGVPIYEQYF
-	TRBV12-5	once	TRBJ2-5	TGTGCTAGTGGCGATCTTGGCACCCAAGAGACCCAGTACTTC	CASGDLGTQETQYF
-	TRBV12-3/TRBV12-4	-	TRBJ1-3	TGTGCCAGCAGTTTCGTTTCTGGAAACACCATATATTTT	CASSFVSGNTIYF
TRBD2	TRBV5-1	-	TRBJ2-3	TGCGCCAGCAGCTTGGAACTAGCGAAGACAGATACGCAGTATTTT	CASSLELAKTDTQYF
TRBD1	TRBV9	-	TRBJ2-1	TGTGCCAGCAGCTCATTAGGGGGCTCGGTCTACAATGAGCAGTTCTTC	CASSSLGGSVYNEQFF
TRBD1	TRBV6-5	-	TRBJ1-5	TGTGCCAGCAGAGGGACAGGGGGCAGCAATCAGCCCCAGCATTTT	CASRGTGGSNQPQHF
TRBD2	TRBV13	-	TRBJ2-7	TGTGCCAGCAGCTTAGGAGGCGGGAGGGAAACCTACGAGCAGTACTTC	CASSLGGGRETYEQYF
TRBD1	TRBV11-3	few	TRBJ1-2	TGTGCCAGCAGCCCACGGGACAGGGTCGACTATGGCTACACCTTC	CASSPRDRVDYGYTF
-	TRBV7-2	once	TRBJ1-1	TGTGCCAGCAGCTCAAACAGCCTTGAAGCTTTCTTT	CASSSNSLEAFF
-	TRBV6-5	-	TRBJ2-1	TGTGCCAGCAGTTACGTGGACAACCATTACAATGAGCAGTTCTTC	CASSYVDNHYNEQFF
TRBD1	TRBV6-5	-	TRBJ2-7	TGTGCCAGCAACACCCGGGACAGCCTCTACGAGCAGTACTTC	CASNTRDSLYEQYF
TRBD1	TRBV6-5	-	TRBJ1-1	TGTGCCAGCAGTCACAGGGGGAACACTGAAGCTTTCTTT	CASSHRGNTEAFF
-	TRBV19	-	TRBJ1-5	TGTGCCAGTAGTCCCCCGGGGGGGGGAGTGGAACAGCCCCAGCATTTT	CASSPPGGGVEQPQHF
-	TRBV30	-	TRBJ1-1	TGTGCCTGGAGTGTTGTTAGAAACACTGAAGCTTTCTTT	CAWSVVRNTEAFF
TRBD1	TRBV5-6	once	TRBJ2-3	TGTGCCAGCAGCTTGGGTCCACAGGGGGTAGGCACAGATACGCAGTATTTT	CASSLGPQGVGTDTQYF
-	TRBV5-1	-	TRBJ2-2	TGCGCCAGCAGCTCCTCTTTCCGGGACACCGGGGAGCTGTTTTTT	CASSSSFRDTGELFF
TRBD1	TRBV5-1	-	TRBJ2-7	TGCGCCAGCAGCTTGGGGGCCACAGGGGGGAGCTCCTACGAGCAGTACTTC	CASSLGATGGSSYEQYF
-	TRBV19	-	TRBJ1-2	TGTGCCAGTAAAGGGGACTATGGCTACACCTTC	CASKGDYGYTF
-	TRBV10-2	-	TRBJ2-2	TGCGCCAGCACCCAGGTGATTAATTCCGGGGAGCTGTTTTTT	CASTQVINSGELFF
TRBD2	TRBV19	-	TRBJ2-7	TGTGCCAGTAGTATCGGGGCTAGCGGGGCCTACGAGCAGTACTTC	CASSIGASGAYEQYF
TRBD2	TRBV7-3	-	TRBJ2-3	TGTGCCAGCAGCTCTGTTGGCGGGGGACTAGGGGATACGCAGTATTTT	CASSSVGGGLGDTQYF
-	TRBV19	-	TRBJ2-3	TGTGCCAGTAGTAGCAGGGCCGATACGCAGTATTTT	CASSSRADTQYF
TRBD2	TRBV5-1	-	TRBJ2-2	TGCGCCAGCAGCCCGGGGACTAGCGGGAACACCGGGGAGCTGTTTTTT	CASSPGTSGNTGELFF
-	TRBV5-1	-	TRBJ1-1	TGCGCCAGCAAGTTTGGGGGCATGGACACTGAAGCTTTCTTT	CASKFGGMDTEAFF
TRBD1	TRBV7-9	-	TRBJ1-1	TGTGCCAGCAGCCCGGACAGGGGATCCTTTGAAGCTTTCTTT	CASSPDRGSFEAFF
TRBD2	TRBV4-2	-	TRBJ2-1	TGTGCCAGCAGCCAAGAGGGGGAGGGAGGCTACAATGAGCAGTTCTTC	CASSQEGEGGYNEQFF
TRBD2	TRBV12-5	-	TRBJ2-1	TGTGCTAGTGGTTTGGGAAATAAGCGGGAGGCCAGCTCCTACAATGAGCAGTTCTTC	CASGLGNKREASSYNEQFF
-	TRBV5-5	-	TRBJ2-6	TGTGCCAGCAGCTCCCCGTCCGGAGGTGGGGCCAACGTCCTGACTTTC	CASSSPSGGGANVLTF
-	TRBV24-1	-	TRBJ2-5	TGTGCCACCAGTGATCAAACTAGAGGCCAAGAGACCCAGTACTTC	CATSDQTRGQETQYF
-	TRBV3-1/TRBV3-2	-	TRBJ2-3	TGTGCCAGCAGCCAAGACAGGGGGGTCGGCACAGATACGCAGTATTTT	CASSQDRGVGTDTQYF
-	TRBV19	-	TRBJ2-1	TGTGCCAGTAGTACCCCAGGGTACAATGAGCAGTTCTTC	CASSTPGYNEQFF
TRBD1	TRBV5-1	-	TRBJ2-1	TGCGCCAGCAGCTCTAGAGAAACAGGGGGCAATGAGCAGTTCTTC	CASSSRETGGNEQFF
TRBD1	TRBV27	-	TRBJ1-2	TGTGCCAGCAGACGACAGGGGGAGAACTATGGCTACACCTTC	CASRRQGENYGYTF
TRBD1	TRBV5-1	-	TRBJ1-4	TGCGCCAGCCGCGCCGGACAGGGTGGGGGGGAAAAACTGTTTTTT	CASRAGQGGGEKLFF
TRBD1	TRBV13	-	TRBJ2-6	TGTGCCAGCAGCTCCCCGGGACAGGGGGCTGGAGGTGTCCTGACTTTC	CASSSPGQGAGGVLTF
TRBD2	TRBV10-2	once	TRBJ2-3	TGCGCCAGCAGTATTTTGACTAGCGGGGCTAGCACAGATACGCAGTATTTT	CASSILTSGASTDTQYF
-	TRBV5-1	-	TRBJ2-3	TGCGCCAGCAAAGACCCAGGGGTAGCAGATACGCAGTATTTT	CASKDPGVADTQYF
-	TRBV19	once	TRBJ2-7	TGTGCCAGTAGTATTGCGGGGGCGCGCGAGCAGTACTTC	CASSIAGAREQYF
TRBD1	TRBV10-3	-	TRBJ2-7	TGTGCCATCAGTGAGTCGATAGCAGGGGGCTCCTACGAGCAGTACTTC	CAISESIAGGSYEQYF
-	TRBV7-2	-	TRBJ1-5	TGTGCCAGCAGCAAAAGGGGAAATCAGCCCCAGCATTTT	CASSKRGNQPQHF
-	TRBV7-8	few	TRBJ1-5	TGTGCCAGCAGCGCACCACTCCGACACAATAGCAATCAGCCCCAGCATTTT	CASSAPLRHNSNQPQHF
TRBD2	TRBV9	-	TRBJ2-3	TGTGCCAGCAGCGTAGAAGCGGGAGGAGGCACAGATACGCAGTATTTT	CASSVEAGGGTDTQYF
-	TRBV19	-	TRBJ1-1	TGTGCCAGTAGCAAACCCCAGGGGCGGCAGAGGGCTGAAGCTTTCTTT	CASSKPQGRQRAEAFF
-	TRBV2	-	TRBJ2-6	TGTGCCAGCAGCCTGCTTTCGATTGGTGGGAGGACCAACGTCCTGACTTTC	CASSLLSIGGRTNVLTF
TRBD2	TRBV6-2/TRBV6-3	-	TRBJ2-1	TGTGCCAGCAGTTACGGCGGGAGAAGGTACAATGAGCAGTTCTTC	CASSYGGRRYNEQFF